The sequence of this TCR beta chain was determined in a study of regulatory T cells in long-lasting Graves disease. HTBI primers from iRepertoire and Arm-PCR of CDR3 regions yielded the TCR beta libraries. TCRdb processed the multiplex PCR reads anew with MiXCR; each CDR3 protein has one entry. Of 400,000 to 500,000 distinct CDR3 sequences in the sample, roughly 21% were seen once. This clonotype was observed a single time. As yet, its antigen is unknown. Study-level results: Favored usage of TRBV28, TRBJ1-2 and TRBJ2-5 was recorded in persistent disease. Accuracy might have suffered from few samples. Persistent patients had a count of shared public clonotypes (over 2,500) that exceeded that of new patients (around 960). Relative to newly diagnosed Graves' patients, persistent ones had lower TCR diversity.

V lost 3 bases, J lost 2 bases, and 9 bases stayed unmatched. This CDR3 has 16 amino acids. Time point meaning: persistent/refractory GD, antithyroid drugs over 5 years with positive TRAb. Preparation of the TCR library used RNA extracted from PBMCs. The V gene is TRBV12-3 or TRBV12-4, the J gene TRBJ2-5; 7 bases align to TRBD1. This receptor was obtained from a female donor with Graves disease. The material was peripheral blood mononuclear cells (PBMCs), obtained when the disease was refractory, from a patient treated with antithyroid drugs. DNA for the CDR3: TGTGCCAGCAGTTTTCGTGTCGGGACAGAACAAGAGACCCAGTACTTC. As protein: CASSFRVGTEQETQYF.